Listed below are T cell receptor beta chains from one sample, sequenced in a study of T-cell reconstitution after alpha-beta-depleted transplantation in children. TCRdb re-called the PCR reads with MiXCR, one entry per CDR3 protein. The sample yields approximately 230,000 distinct CDR3 sequences, roughly a quarter seen once. Sequencing used PBMCs, mostly from graft donor cells, obtained 360 days after TCRalphabeta/CD19-depleted stem cell transplant. The receptors were sampled from a female patient aged 2-9 years who had a stem cell transplant for congenital amegakaryocytic thrombocytopenia, so the T cells may come from the graft donor. CDR3s include the opening cysteine and the closing phenylalanine or tryptophan. A D gene is named only where the DNA matches it firmly. Size tells how often a clone was seen (once, few, many) or the class of an expanded clone, and some rows leave it out.

DNA: TGCGCCAGCAGCCACTCCTCCTCCGGGACAGGGGTGATATACATTCAGTACTTC
CDR3: CASSHSSSGTGVIYIQYF
length: 18
V: TRBV4-1
J: TRBJ2-4
D: TRBD1
size: few

DNA: TGCAGTGCTAGTATGCCTAGCACAGATACGCAGTATTTT
CDR3: CSASMPSTDTQYF
length: 13
V: TRBV20-1
J: TRBJ2-3
D: .
size: few

DNA: TGTGCCTGGAGCACCGGGACTAGGATCCACAATGAGCAGTTCTTC
CDR3: CAWSTGTRIHNEQFF
length: 15
V: TRBV30
J: TRBJ2-1
D: TRBD2
size: once

DNA: TGTGCCAGCAGTGTACAGCTGCTACTTGAGCAGTTCTTC
CDR3: CASSVQLLLEQFF
length: 13
V: TRBV6-1
J: TRBJ2-1
D: .
size: few

DNA: TGTGCCAGCAGCGCAGGACAGAAGAACACTGAAGCTTTCTTT
CDR3: CASSAGQKNTEAFF
length: 14
V: TRBV7-9
J: TRBJ1-1
D: .
size: few

DNA: TGCGCCAGCAGCTTGGCTCTAGCGGGGGACACAGATACGCAGTATTTT
CDR3: CASSLALAGDTDTQYF
length: 16
V: TRBV5-1
J: TRBJ2-3
D: TRBD2
size: .

DNA: TGTGCCACCAGCAGAGACAGAATCAGGGAGGGCTTCGATGAAAAACTGTTTTTT
CDR3: CATSRDRIREGFDEKLFF
length: 18
V: TRBV15
J: TRBJ1-4
D: .
size: .

DNA: TGTGCCACCAGCAGAGATTTGGGGCCAGATACGCAGTATTTT
CDR3: CATSRDLGPDTQYF
length: 14
V: TRBV15
J: TRBJ2-3
D: .
size: .

DNA: TGTGCCAGCAGTTTAGCCCACAGGGGACACTACGAGCAGTACTTC
CDR3: CASSLAHRGHYEQYF
length: 15
V: TRBV28
J: TRBJ2-7
D: TRBD1
size: .

DNA: TGTGCCAGCAGCGTAGATCTATTGCAGACCCAGTACTTC
CDR3: CASSVDLLQTQYF
length: 13
V: TRBV9
J: TRBJ2-5
D: .
size: many

DNA: TGTGCCAGCAGTCGACTAGCGCGAAGAACCGGGGAGCTGTTTTTT
CDR3: CASSRLARRTGELFF
length: 15
V: TRBV12-3/TRBV12-4
J: TRBJ2-2
D: TRBD2
size: .

DNA: TGTGCCAGCCAGGGGTTGGTTTCAGATACGCAGTATTTT
CDR3: CASQGLVSDTQYF
length: 13
V: TRBV7-2
J: TRBJ2-3
D: .
size: .

DNA: TGTGCCTGGAGGCCAGGGGCGGCGACTGAAGCTTTCTTT
CDR3: CAWRPGAATEAFF
length: 13
V: TRBV30
J: TRBJ1-1
D: .
size: .

DNA: TGCAGCGTTGAAGATCCAGTCGGCAGGGGCGATGAGCAGTTCTTC
CDR3: CSVEDPVGRGDEQFF
length: 15
V: TRBV29-1
J: TRBJ2-1
D: .
size: .

DNA: TGTGCCAGCTCGCCGAGGGACAGGGACATCGAGCAGTACTTC
CDR3: CASSPRDRDIEQYF
length: 14
V: TRBV18
J: TRBJ2-7
D: TRBD1
size: .

DNA: TGTGCCAGCAGCTTATTAAGCGGGGCATACAATGAGCAGTTCTTC
CDR3: CASSLLSGAYNEQFF
length: 15
V: TRBV11-3
J: TRBJ2-1
D: TRBD2
size: few

DNA: TGTGCCAGCAGCTCGACAGGGTTTAATCAGCCCCAGCATTTT
CDR3: CASSSTGFNQPQHF
length: 14
V: TRBV3-1
J: TRBJ1-5
D: TRBD1
size: .

DNA: TGTGCCAGCAGCTTAGCCACCTCTTACTATTCCTACGAGCAGTACTTC
CDR3: CASSLATSYYSYEQYF
length: 16
V: TRBV7-8
J: TRBJ2-7
D: .
size: .

DNA: TGTGCCAGCAGTGAATACCGACAGGGAGGCACAGATACGCAGTATTTT
CDR3: CASSEYRQGGTDTQYF
length: 16
V: TRBV25-1
J: TRBJ2-3
D: TRBD1
size: .

DNA: TGTGCCAGCAGCTTGTCTACCGCGGGCGAGCAGTTCTTC
CDR3: CASSLSTAGEQFF
length: 13
V: TRBV7-8
J: TRBJ2-1
D: .
size: few

DNA: TGTGCCAGCAGGGGCACCAAAAACATTCAGTACTTC
CDR3: CASRGTKNIQYF
length: 12
V: TRBV2
J: TRBJ2-4
D: .
size: few

DNA: TGCAGTGCTAGGGCTGGACCAGGGGCCGGGGAGCTGTTTTTT
CDR3: CSARAGPGAGELFF
length: 14
V: TRBV20-1
J: TRBJ2-2
D: .
size: few

DNA: TGTGCCAGCAGCCACGGGGAGGCCGGGGAGCTGTTTTTT
CDR3: CASSHGEAGELFF
length: 13
V: TRBV25-1
J: TRBJ2-2
D: .
size: .

DNA: TGTGCCAGCAGCGTATCTTCGCGGGGGACCGGGGAGCTGTTTTTT
CDR3: CASSVSSRGTGELFF
length: 15
V: TRBV9
J: TRBJ2-2
D: TRBD2
size: .

DNA: TGTGCCAGCAGTCGGTGGACTAGCGGGGCCTACAATGAGCAGTTCTTC
CDR3: CASSRWTSGAYNEQFF
length: 16
V: TRBV6-1
J: TRBJ2-1
D: TRBD2
size: .

DNA: TGTGCCAGCAGTGAAACAGGGTTCGGGGAGCTGTTTTTT
CDR3: CASSETGFGELFF
length: 13
V: TRBV6-1
J: TRBJ2-2
D: .
size: .

DNA: TGTGCCAGCAGTGACCGGGGGAGAGTTACGGACACTGAAGCTTTCTTT
CDR3: CASSDRGRVTDTEAFF
length: 16
V: TRBV2
J: TRBJ1-1
D: .
size: .

DNA: TGTGCCAGCAGTGAAAGACAGGCGGCTTACAATGAGCAGTTCTTC
CDR3: CASSERQAAYNEQFF
length: 15
V: TRBV9
J: TRBJ2-1
D: .
size: .

DNA: TGTGCCAGCAGCCAAGATCCAGGGGTGGTGGACACCATATATTTT
CDR3: CASSQDPGVVDTIYF
length: 15
V: TRBV4-2
J: TRBJ1-3
D: .
size: few

DNA: TGTGCCAGCAGCATCCTGACAGGGGTGCCCTATGGCTACACCTTC
CDR3: CASSILTGVPYGYTF
length: 15
V: TRBV12-3/TRBV12-4
J: TRBJ1-2
D: TRBD1
size: few

DNA: TGTGCCAGCAGCTTCTTCCGGGTTTTCGGAACAGATACGCAGTATTTT
CDR3: CASSFFRVFGTDTQYF
length: 16
V: TRBV5-6
J: TRBJ2-3
D: .
size: few

DNA: TGTGCCAGCAGCTTAGAAGTATCTAATCAGCCCCAGCATTTT
CDR3: CASSLEVSNQPQHF
length: 14
V: TRBV7-2
J: TRBJ1-5
D: .
size: few

DNA: TGTGCCAGCAGCTTAGCGTTTGGTGCCCGTTACTCCGGCGGGGAGCTGTTTTTT
CDR3: CASSLAFGARYSGGELFF
length: 18
V: TRBV11-1
J: TRBJ2-2
D: .
size: .

DNA: TGCGCCAGCAGCTCGGGACAGACGAACACCGGGGAGCTGTTTTTT
CDR3: CASSSGQTNTGELFF
length: 15
V: TRBV5-1
J: TRBJ2-2
D: TRBD1
size: .

DNA: TGTGCCAGCAATCCGGGACGGAACAGGCTTAGCGAGCAGTACTTC
CDR3: CASNPGRNRLSEQYF
length: 15
V: TRBV2
J: TRBJ2-7
D: .
size: few

DNA: TGCAGTGCTAGACCGACTAGCGGGAGAGTCGATGAGCAGTTCTTC
CDR3: CSARPTSGRVDEQFF
length: 15
V: TRBV20-1
J: TRBJ2-1
D: TRBD2
size: .

DNA: TGTGCCAGCAGCTTAGGTTCTGGGGTCACAGATACGCAGTATTTT
CDR3: CASSLGSGVTDTQYF
length: 15
V: TRBV7-9
J: TRBJ2-3
D: .
size: .

DNA: TGTGCCAGCAGCTCCCAGGGGAAAGGGTACACTGAAGCTTTCTTT
CDR3: CASSSQGKGYTEAFF
length: 15
V: TRBV5-6
J: TRBJ1-1
D: .
size: .

DNA: TGCGCCAGCAGCACCGGGACAGTGGGCTACGAGCAGTACTTC
CDR3: CASSTGTVGYEQYF
length: 14
V: TRBV5-1
J: TRBJ2-7
D: TRBD1
size: .

DNA: TGTGCCAGCAGTTACGGACTAGCGGAATACAATGAGCAGTTCTTC
CDR3: CASSYGLAEYNEQFF
length: 15
V: TRBV6-5
J: TRBJ2-1
D: TRBD2
size: few